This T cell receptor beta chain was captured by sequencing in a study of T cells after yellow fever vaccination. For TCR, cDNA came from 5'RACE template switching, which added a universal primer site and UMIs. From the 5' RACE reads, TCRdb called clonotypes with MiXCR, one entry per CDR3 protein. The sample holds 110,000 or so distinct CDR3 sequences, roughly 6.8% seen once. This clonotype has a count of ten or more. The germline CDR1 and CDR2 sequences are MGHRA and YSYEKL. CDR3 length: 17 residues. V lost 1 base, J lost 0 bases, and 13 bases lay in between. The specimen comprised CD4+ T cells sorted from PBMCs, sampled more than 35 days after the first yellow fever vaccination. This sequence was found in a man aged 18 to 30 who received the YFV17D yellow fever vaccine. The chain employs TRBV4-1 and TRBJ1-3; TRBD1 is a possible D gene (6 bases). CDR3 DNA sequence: TGCGCCAGCAGCCAAGTTCAGGGGAAGGGCTCTGGAAACACCATATATTTT. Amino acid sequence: CASSQVQGKGSGNTIYF.